The T cell receptor beta chain under discussion was sequenced for a study of blood T cell repertoires in COVID-19. The CDR3 extends over 14 amino acids. The germline CDR1 and CDR2 sequences are KGHSH and LQKENI. The germline V and J ends were trimmed by 0 bases and 5 bases, with 8 bases remaining between them. Generated by immunoSEQ multiplex PCR, the TCRdb table keeps only in-frame clones and is missing some. Of roughly 250,000 clones in the sample, 70% to 90% are singletons; the top ten hold 0.75% to 0.95%. This TCR came from a human donor with COVID-19, enrolled during active disease. The donor label of this sample is uncertain. This chain uses TRBV18 with TRBJ1-3; a possible D gene is TRBD1 (5 bases). Sequencing was done on a sample of peripheral blood. CDR3 in amino acids: CASSPPGERNTIYF. CDR3 DNA: TGTGCCAGCTCACCACCAGGGGAACGAAACACCATATATTTT.